Listed here are 30 T cell receptor beta chains from one sample, sequenced in a study of shared clonotypes between healthy human individuals. Clones were sequenced by immunoSEQ multiplex PCR, and TCRdb holds only the in-frame ones, with some missing. The repertoire has roughly 1,600,000 clones, approximately 98.5% of them found once; the top ten carry about 0.4%. The sample was naive CD4+ T cells sorted from blood. Subset of the sample: CD45RA+ positively selected. These receptors were obtained from a man between 25 and 39 years old in good health.

This chain uses TRBV11-2 with TRBJ2-3, with D possibly matching TRBD2 (6 bases). The V and J ends lost 4 bases and 0 bases respectively, with 11 bases between them. The CDR3 covers 15 residues. Germline values: CDR1 SGHAT, CDR2 FQNNGV. The CDR3 reads CASSSRGLSTDTQYF. The CDR3 nucleotides read TGTGCCAGCAGCTCCCGGGGACTCAGCACAGATACGCAGTATTTT.

The rearrangement links TRBV5-1 to TRBJ1-2, with 8 nucleotides matching TRBD1. Trimming removed 5 bases from V and 1 base from J; junction bases left unmatched: 10. This CDR3 has 16 amino acids. From germline, CDR1 is SGHRS and CDR2 YFSETQ. CDR3 region: CASRLSDRANNYGYTF. The CDR3 DNA reads as TGCGCCAGCAGACTTTCGGACAGGGCTAATAACTATGGCTACACCTTC.

The rearrangement joins TRBV7-9 to TRBJ2-5, with D maybe TRBD2 (5 bases). The CDR3 has 17 amino acids. Trimming removed 2 bases at V and 3 bases at J, with 19 bases between. The germline V gene has CDR1 SEHNR and CDR2 FQNEAQ (reference sequence). CDR3 DNA: TGTGCCAGCAGCTTATTCGGGGAAGGCGGTCCCGAAGAGACCCAGTACTTC. As protein: CASSLFGEGGPEETQYF.

V is TRBV18 and J is TRBJ1-2; the D gene is possibly TRBD1 (6 bases). This CDR3 contains 15 residues. With 0 bases removed from V and 3 bases from J, the gap between germline ends came to 11 bases. Germline-derived CDR1 and CDR2 are KGHSH and LQKENI. This CDR3 is CASSPPTGWDYGYTF. CDR3 coding DNA: TGTGCCAGCTCACCACCAACAGGGTGGGACTATGGCTACACCTTC.

The chain joins TRBV5-1 to TRBJ2-3, with D tentatively TRBD2 (5 bases). The germline gives CDR1 SGHRS, CDR2 YFSETQ. V lost 7 bases and J 0 bases, leaving 12 bases between the germline ends. This CDR3 region has 14 residues. CDR3 bases: TGCGCCAGCGGACTTCCCCAAAGCACAGATACGCAGTATTTT. It yields the protein CASGLPQSTDTQYF.

This chain uses TRBV2 with TRBJ2-2; D not certain. CDR3 length: 13 residues. With 2 bases removed from V and 6 bases from J, the gap between germline ends came to 7 bases. The V gene's germline CDR1 is SNHLY and CDR2 FYNNEI. Written as DNA, the CDR3 is TGTGCCAGCAGTGAAAACCTCCCCGGGGAGCTGTTTTTT. It yields the protein CASSENLPGELFF. Supplemented by reference TRBV2 and TRBJ2-2, the full variable domain reads EPEVTQTPSHQVTQMGQEVILRCVPISNHLYFYWYRQILGQKVEFLVSFYNNEISEKSEIFDDQFSVERPDGSNFTLKIRSTKLEDSAMYFCASSENLPGELFFGEGSRLTVL.

The CDR3 region has the DNA TGTGCCAGTAGTACGGACCGACAGGTCTCTACCAAAAACATTCAGTACTTC. This gives the protein CASSTDRQVSTKNIQYF. The chain employs TRBV19 and TRBJ2-4; maybe TRBD1 (6 bases). CDR1 is LNHDA, CDR2 SQIVND, per germline (reference sequence). The V gene lost 4 bases and the J gene lost 2 bases, with 18 bases spanning the gap. The CDR3 is 17 amino acids.

V usage is TRBV5-6 and J usage is TRBJ2-5; 7 bases map to TRBD2. J was trimmed by 5 bases and V by 3 bases; bases with no gene match: 10. The length of the CDR3 is 15 residues. Germline-derived CDR1 and CDR2 are SGHDT and YYEEEE. CDR3 protein: CASSWERQGGETQYF. As DNA, the CDR3 is TGTGCCAGCAGCTGGGAGAGGCAGGGAGGGGAGACCCAGTACTTC.

Worth noting for this clone: Other DNA sequences within the sample encode an identical CDR3. The gene calls are TRBV5-1 and TRBJ2-5; a possible D gene is TRBD2 (5 bases). This CDR3 contains 12 residues. The germline gives CDR1 SGHRS, CDR2 YFSETQ. Trimming took 4 bases from V and 5 from J, leaving 9 bases between them. Here the CDR3 reads CASSPRGETQYF. In DNA, the CDR3 is TGCGCCAGCAGCCCGAGAGGGGAGACCCAGTACTTC. The complete variable domain, with remaining parts taken from reference TRBV5-1 and TRBJ2-5, reads KAGVTQTPRYLIKTRGQQVTLSCSPISGHRSVSWYQQTPGQGLQFLFEYFSETQRNKGNFPGRFSGRQFSNSRSEMNVSTLELGDSALYLCASSPRGETQYFGPGTRLLVL.

The chain recombines TRBV7-9 with TRBJ2-7; D possibly uses TRBD1 or TRBD2 (6 bases each). This CDR3 contains 17 residues. Germline assignment: CDR1 SEHNR and CDR2 FQNEAQ (reference sequence). Trimming cost V 4 bases and J 7 bases, with 26 bases left between them. CDR3 loop: CASSSPEGVILLGEQYF. CDR3 coding DNA: TGTGCCAGCAGCTCCCCGGAGGGGGTCATCCTACTGGGGGAGCAGTACTTC.

The chain employs TRBV9 and TRBJ1-2, with no clear D. V lost 4 bases and J 0 bases, leaving 7 bases between the germline ends. From germline, CDR1 is SGDLS and CDR2 YYNGEE. The CDR3 spans 13 residues. CDR3 sequence: CASSPTTNYGYTF. The CDR3 DNA follows: TGTGCCAGCAGCCCAACAACTAACTATGGCTACACCTTC.

The J gene is TRBJ2-2, the V gene TRBV2; 9 positions agree with TRBD1. Per the germline V gene, CDR1 is SNHLY and CDR2 is FYNNEI. The CDR3 covers 16 residues. The V gene end was trimmed by 3 bases and the J gene end by 1 base; junction bases not matched to a gene: 3. The chain's CDR3 is CASSDRTGVNTGELFF. The CDR3 nucleotides read TGTGCCAGCAGTGATCGGACAGGGGTGAACACCGGGGAGCTGTTTTTT.

As concerns this clone: Other DNA sequences in this sample translate to the same CDR3. The chain links TRBV5-1 to TRBJ2-5, with D tentatively TRBD2 (5 bases). Germline V CDR1 and CDR2: SGHRS, YFSETQ. This CDR3 contains 14 residues. Trimming cost V 0 bases and J 2 bases, with 8 bases left between them. The CDR3 region has the DNA TGCGCCAGCAGCTTGGGCAGCGGTCAAGAGACCCAGTACTTC. Translated, it gives CASSLGSGQETQYF. Complete variable domain (other parts from reference TRBV5-1 and TRBJ2-5): KAGVTQTPRYLIKTRGQQVTLSCSPISGHRSVSWYQQTPGQGLQFLFEYFSETQRNKGNFPGRFSGRQFSNSRSEMNVSTLELGDSALYLCASSLGSGQETQYFGPGTRLLVL.

This rearrangement joins TRBV19 to TRBJ2-1, with 14 bases fitting TRBD2. The V gene end was trimmed by 4 bases and the J gene end by 8 bases; junction bases not matched to a gene: 4. CDR1 and CDR2 from the germline V gene are LNHDA and SQIVND (reference sequence). This CDR3 region has 15 residues. The CDR3 spells CASSKTSGRGDEQFF. CDR3 DNA: TGTGCCAGTAGTAAGACTAGCGGGAGGGGGGATGAGCAGTTCTTC.

This rearrangement joins TRBV5-8 to TRBJ2-5; TRBD2 matches at 7 bases. The V segment lost 2 bases and the J segment 4 bases; nucleotides outside the gene matches: 8. Germline lookup yields CDR1 SGHTS and CDR2 YDEGEE. The CDR3 extends over 15 amino acids. This CDR3 reads CASSFQFGGGETQYF. In nucleotides, the CDR3 is TGTGCCAGCAGCTTCCAGTTTGGGGGGGGAGAGACCCAGTACTTC.

V and J are TRBV7-9 and TRBJ1-2; D unclear. The CDR3 extends over 15 amino acids. Trimming cost V 1 base and J 1 base, with 10 bases left between them. Germline V lookup: CDR1 SEHNR, CDR2 FQNEAQ (reference sequence). CDR3 in amino acids: CASSLGQPLNYGYTF. CDR3 nucleotides: TGTGCCAGCAGCTTAGGGCAGCCTCTTAACTATGGCTACACCTTC.

CDR3 nucleotides: TGTGCCAGCAGCATAAACAGACCCGCAGATACGCAGTATTTT. This gives the protein CASSINRPADTQYF. The chain couples TRBV7-2 to TRBJ2-3; D unresolved. The V end was cut by 5 bases, the J end by 4 bases, with 13 bases between. The CDR3 contains 14 residues. Germline V gene sequence: CDR1 SGHTA, CDR2 FQGNSA.

This clone was picked up one time. The identical CDR3 is also encoded by other nucleotide sequences in the sample. The chain employs TRBV5-1 and TRBJ2-7; possibly TRBD1 or TRBD2 for D (5 bases each). Germline V gene sequence: CDR1 SGHRS, CDR2 YFSETQ. Trimming took 3 bases from V and 4 from J, leaving 14 bases between them. The CDR3 is 14 amino acids. DNA of the CDR3: TGCGCCAGCAGCTCCACCGGGACGCAGTACGAGCAGTACTTC. Translated: CASSSTGTQYEQYF.

The V gene is TRBV4-1, the J gene TRBJ2-7; 10 bases map to TRBD1. The ends lost 0 bases at V and 2 bases at J; junction bases unmatched: 4. The CDR3 sequence is 16 residues long. CDR1 and CDR2 (germline): MGHRA, YSYEKL. CDR3 region: CASSQDRGTGAYEQYF. In DNA form, the CDR3 reads TGCGCCAGCAGCCAAGATCGGGGGACAGGGGCCTACGAGCAGTACTTC.

The chain combines TRBV14 with TRBJ2-1, with 7 bases lining up with TRBD2. From germline, CDR1 is SGHDN and CDR2 FVKESK. V shed 3 bases, J shed 3 bases, and the junction held 5 bases outside the gene matches. The CDR3 has 15 amino acids. The CDR3 coding sequence is TGTGCCAGCAGCCAGGGAGGGGTCGACTACAATGAGCAGTTCTTC. This sequence encodes CASSQGGVDYNEQFF. Full variable domain (missing parts from reference TRBV14 and TRBJ2-1): EAGVTQFPSHSVIEKGQTVTLRCDPISGHDNLYWYRRVMGKEIKFLLHFVKESKQDESGMPNNRFLAERTGGTYSTLKVQPAELEDSGVYFCASSQGGVDYNEQFFGPGTRLTVL.

The chain combines TRBV2 with TRBJ2-7; D might be TRBD2 (5 bases). V lost 7 bases to trimming and J lost 4 bases, with 20 bases between them. The germline V gene encodes CDR1 SNHLY and CDR2 FYNNEI. The CDR3 totals 15 residues. CDR3 bases: TGTGCCAGCACAGGAGAACTAGGGCCAAAGTACGAGCAGTACTTC. It specifies CASTGELGPKYEQYF.

This chain joins TRBV19 and TRBJ1-5, with 8 bases fitting TRBD1. Germline assignment: CDR1 LNHDA and CDR2 SQIVND (reference sequence). The CDR3 covers 16 residues. Trimming removed 9 bases from V and 4 bases from J; junction bases left unmatched: 14. As DNA, the CDR3 is TGTGCCAGCATCTCAGTTGGACAGGGTGCAAATCAGCCCCAGCATTTT. This sequence encodes CASISVGQGANQPQHF.

This clone occurred once. This chain connects TRBV14 to TRBJ1-2, with TRBD1 identical over 8 bases. CDR1 SGHDN and CDR2 FVKESK come from the germline V gene. The CDR3 extends over 13 amino acids. V lost 4 bases, J lost 5 bases, and 3 bases stayed unmatched. CDR3 coding DNA: TGTGCCAGCAGCCTAAGGACAGGGTATGGCTACACCTTC. It encodes CASSLRTGYGYTF.

This clone is a singleton in its sample. The chain combines TRBV6-1 with TRBJ1-5; possibly TRBD1 for D (6 bases). Germline V lookup: CDR1 MNHNS, CDR2 SASEGT. Trimming removed 6 bases at V and 6 bases at J, with 12 bases between. The CDR3 is made up of 13 amino acids. The CDR3 DNA sequence: TGTGCCAGCAGCCCCAGGGGAGGTCAGCCCCAGCATTTT. Its translation: CASSPRGGQPQHF.

The chain couples TRBV7-2 to TRBJ2-4; 8 bases map to TRBD2. This CDR3 is built from 15 residues. After removal of 2 bases from V and 3 bases from J, the junction contained 3 bases not matched to a gene. Germline V lookup: CDR1 SGHTA, CDR2 FQGNSA. CDR3 region: CASSLSAGGKNIQYF. The CDR3 bases are TGTGCCAGCAGCTTATCGGCGGGAGGCAAAAACATTCAGTACTTC.

V usage is TRBV18 and J usage is TRBJ2-7; 9 bases fit TRBD2. V lost 6 bases to trimming and J lost 2 bases; unmatched junction nucleotides: 5. The CDR3 is made up of 14 amino acids. Germline V gives CDR1 KGHSH, CDR2 LQKENI. Here the CDR3 DNA reads TGTGCCAGCTCGCGTAGCGGGGGAACCTACGAGCAGTACTTC. Its protein product is CASSRSGGTYEQYF. Full variable domain (remainder filled in from reference TRBV18 and TRBJ2-7): NAGVMQNPRHLVRRRGQEARLRCSPMKGHSHVYWYRQLPEEGLKFMVYLQKENIIDESGMPKERFSAEFPKEGPSILRIQQVVRGDSAAYFCASSRSGGTYEQYFGPGTRLTVT.

This sequence joins TRBV18 and TRBJ2-7; D perhaps matches TRBD2 (6 bases). The germline CDR1 and CDR2 sequences are KGHSH and LQKENI. This CDR3 comprises 16 residues. Trimming shortened V by 4 bases and J by 2 bases, and 18 bases separated the two germline ends. The CDR3 spells CASSLLRGGNTYEQYF. In DNA, the CDR3 is TGTGCCAGCTCACTGCTACGAGGAGGGAACACCTACGAGCAGTACTTC.

J is TRBJ2-7 and V is TRBV11-1; 7 nucleotides match TRBD2. This CDR3 contains 14 residues. V lost 6 bases to trimming and J lost 1 base; unmatched junction nucleotides: 6. Germline V gene sequence: CDR1 SGHAT, CDR2 FQDESV (reference sequence). The DNA for the CDR3 is TGTGCCAGCAGGAGTGGAGCGGGGTCCTACGAGCAGTACTTC. It translates to CASRSGAGSYEQYF.

As regards this clone: The sample contains more than one DNA sequence encoding this CDR3. V usage is TRBV7-8 and J usage is TRBJ2-4, with D tentatively TRBD2 (6 bases). This CDR3 is 15 amino acids long. Germline V gene data show CDR1 as SGHVS and CDR2 as FQNEAQ. Trimming stripped 5 bases from V and 0 bases from J, with 11 bases between. CDR3: CASSQEGLAKNIQYF. The CDR3 nucleotides are TGTGCCAGCAGCCAGGAGGGACTAGCCAAAAACATTCAGTACTTC.

This chain links TRBV10-1 with TRBJ1-1; D is uncertain. CDR1 and CDR2 from the germline V gene are WNHNN and SYGVQD (reference sequence). This CDR3 contains 13 residues. Trimming stripped 8 bases from V and 4 bases from J, with 14 bases between. CDR3 region: CASQRVLGTEAFF. The CDR3 bases are TGCGCCAGCCAGAGGGTATTGGGCACTGAAGCTTTCTTT.